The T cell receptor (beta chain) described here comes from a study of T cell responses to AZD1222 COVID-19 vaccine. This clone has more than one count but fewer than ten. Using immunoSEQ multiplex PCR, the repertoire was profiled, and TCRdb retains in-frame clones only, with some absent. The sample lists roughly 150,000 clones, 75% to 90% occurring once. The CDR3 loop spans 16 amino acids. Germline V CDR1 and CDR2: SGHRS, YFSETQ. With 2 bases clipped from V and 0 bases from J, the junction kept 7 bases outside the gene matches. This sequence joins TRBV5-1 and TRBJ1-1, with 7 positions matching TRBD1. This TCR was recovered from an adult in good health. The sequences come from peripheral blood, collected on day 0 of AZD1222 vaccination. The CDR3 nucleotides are TGCGCCAGCAGCTTACCCGGGACAGTCATGAACACTGAAGCTTTCTTT. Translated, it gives CASSLPGTVMNTEAFF.